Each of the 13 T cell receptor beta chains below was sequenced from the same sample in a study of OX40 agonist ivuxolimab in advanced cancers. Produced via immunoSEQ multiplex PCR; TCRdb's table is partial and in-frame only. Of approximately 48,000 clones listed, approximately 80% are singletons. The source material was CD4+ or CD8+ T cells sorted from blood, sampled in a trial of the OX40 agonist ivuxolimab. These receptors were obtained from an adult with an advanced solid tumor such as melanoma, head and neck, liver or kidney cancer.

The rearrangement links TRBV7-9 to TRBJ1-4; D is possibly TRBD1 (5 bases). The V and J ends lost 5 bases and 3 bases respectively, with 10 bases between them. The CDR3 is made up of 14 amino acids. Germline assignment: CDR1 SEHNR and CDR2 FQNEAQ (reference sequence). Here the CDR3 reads CASSQDTSNEKLFF. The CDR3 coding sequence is TGTGCCAGCAGCCAGGACACCTCTAATGAAAAACTGTTTTTT.

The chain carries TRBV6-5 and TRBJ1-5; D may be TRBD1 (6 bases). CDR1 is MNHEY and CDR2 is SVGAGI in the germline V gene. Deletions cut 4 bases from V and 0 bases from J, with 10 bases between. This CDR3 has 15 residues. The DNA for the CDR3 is TGTGCCAGCAGTTCTGACAGGTCTAGCAATCAGCCCCAGCATTTT. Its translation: CASSSDRSSNQPQHF.

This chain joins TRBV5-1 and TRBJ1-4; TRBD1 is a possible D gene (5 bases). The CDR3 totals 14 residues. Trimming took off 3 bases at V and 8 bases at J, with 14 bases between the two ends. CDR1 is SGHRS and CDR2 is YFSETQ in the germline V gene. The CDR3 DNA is TGCGCCAGCAGCTCGGACAAAGTGGACGAAAAACTGTTTTTT. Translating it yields CASSSDKVDEKLFF.

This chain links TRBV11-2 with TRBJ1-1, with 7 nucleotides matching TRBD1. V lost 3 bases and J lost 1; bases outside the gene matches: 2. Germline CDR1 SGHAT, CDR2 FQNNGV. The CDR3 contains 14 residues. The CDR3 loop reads CASSFQGGNTEAFF. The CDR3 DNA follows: TGTGCCAGCAGCTTCCAGGGGGGGAACACTGAAGCTTTCTTT.

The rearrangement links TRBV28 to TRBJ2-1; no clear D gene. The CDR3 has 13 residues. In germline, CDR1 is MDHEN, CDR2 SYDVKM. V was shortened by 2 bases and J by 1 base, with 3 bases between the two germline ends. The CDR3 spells CASSLGSYNEQFF. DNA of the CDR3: TGTGCCAGCAGTTTAGGTTCCTACAATGAGCAGTTCTTC.

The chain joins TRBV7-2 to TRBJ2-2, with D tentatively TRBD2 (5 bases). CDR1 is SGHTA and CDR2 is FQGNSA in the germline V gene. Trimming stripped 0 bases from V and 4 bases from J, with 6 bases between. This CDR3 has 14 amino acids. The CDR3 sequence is CASSLAAGTGELFF. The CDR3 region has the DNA TGTGCCAGCAGCTTAGCGGCGGGCACCGGGGAGCTGTTTTTT.

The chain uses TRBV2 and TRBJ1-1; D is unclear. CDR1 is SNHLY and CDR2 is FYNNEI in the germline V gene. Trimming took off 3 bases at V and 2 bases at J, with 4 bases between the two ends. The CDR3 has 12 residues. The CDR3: CASSDPNTEAFF. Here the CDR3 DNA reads TGTGCCAGCAGTGACCCCAACACTGAAGCTTTCTTT. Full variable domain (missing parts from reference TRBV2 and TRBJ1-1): EPEVTQTPSHQVTQMGQEVILRCVPISNHLYFYWYRQILGQKVEFLVSFYNNEISEKSEIFDDQFSVERPDGSNFTLKIRSTKLEDSAMYFCASSDPNTEAFFGQGTRLTVV.

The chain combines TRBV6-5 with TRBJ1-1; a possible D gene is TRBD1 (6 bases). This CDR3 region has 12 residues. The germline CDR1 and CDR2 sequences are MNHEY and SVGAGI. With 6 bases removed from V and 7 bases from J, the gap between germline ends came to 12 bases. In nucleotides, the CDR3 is TGTGCCAGCAGCACAGGGTCGGGTGAAGCTTTCTTT. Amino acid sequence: CASSTGSGEAFF.

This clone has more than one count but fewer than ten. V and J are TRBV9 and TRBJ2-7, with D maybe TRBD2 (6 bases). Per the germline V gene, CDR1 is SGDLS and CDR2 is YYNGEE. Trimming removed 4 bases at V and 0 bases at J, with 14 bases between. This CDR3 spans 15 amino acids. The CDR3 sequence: CASSKGLGSSYEQYF. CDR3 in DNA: TGTGCCAGCAGCAAGGGACTCGGGAGCTCCTACGAGCAGTACTTC.

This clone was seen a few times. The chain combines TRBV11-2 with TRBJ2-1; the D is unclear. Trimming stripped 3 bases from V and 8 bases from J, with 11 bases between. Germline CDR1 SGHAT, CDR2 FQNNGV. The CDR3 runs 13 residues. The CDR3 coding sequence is TGTGCCAGCAGCTTCTCGCGCGTTGATGAGCAGTTCTTC. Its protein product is CASSFSRVDEQFF.

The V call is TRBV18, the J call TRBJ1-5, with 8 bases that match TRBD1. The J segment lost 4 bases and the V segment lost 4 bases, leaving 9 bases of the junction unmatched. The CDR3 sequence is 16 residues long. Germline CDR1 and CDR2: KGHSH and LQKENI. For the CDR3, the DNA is TGTGCCAGCTCACTCGACAGGGGAGGGGAAAATCAGCCCCAGCATTTT. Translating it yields CASSLDRGGENQPQHF. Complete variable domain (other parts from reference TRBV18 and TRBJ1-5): NAGVMQNPRHLVRRRGQEARLRCSPMKGHSHVYWYRQLPEEGLKFMVYLQKENIIDESGMPKERFSAEFPKEGPSILRIQQVVRGDSAAYFCASSLDRGGENQPQHFGDGTRLSIL.

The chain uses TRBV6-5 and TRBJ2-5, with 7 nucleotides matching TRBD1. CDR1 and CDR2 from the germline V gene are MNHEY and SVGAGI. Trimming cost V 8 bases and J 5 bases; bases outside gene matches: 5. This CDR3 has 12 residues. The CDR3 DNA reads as TGTGCCAGCCACCACAGGGGCGAGACCCAGTACTTC. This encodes CASHHRGETQYF.

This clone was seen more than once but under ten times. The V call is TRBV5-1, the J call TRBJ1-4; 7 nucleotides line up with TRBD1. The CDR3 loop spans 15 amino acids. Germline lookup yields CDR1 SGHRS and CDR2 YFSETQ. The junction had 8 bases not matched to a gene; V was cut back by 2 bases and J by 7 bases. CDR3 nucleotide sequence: TGCGCCAGCAGCTTAACAGGGGAGTGGTTTGAAAAACTGTTTTTT. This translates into CASSLTGEWFEKLFF.